The 15 T cell receptor beta chains below were found in one sample sequenced in a study of blood T cell repertoires in COVID-19. Clones were read by immunoSEQ multiplex PCR, and TCRdb kept only the in-frame ones, dropping some. This table holds tens of thousands of clones, 86% found once. The sequenced sample was peripheral blood. The origin of the receptors is a man aged 65-85 years with acute or convalescent COVID-19.

The chain couples TRBV5-1 to TRBJ1-4; 7 bases line up with TRBD1. Per the germline V gene, CDR1 is SGHRS and CDR2 is YFSETQ. The V segment lost 4 bases and the J segment 3 bases; nucleotides outside the gene matches: 6. The CDR3 is 15 amino acids. The CDR3 DNA is TGCGCCAGCAGCCCCCGACAGGGAGCTAATGAAAAACTGTTTTTT. Its protein is CASSPRQGANEKLFF. The full variable domain, completed using reference TRBV5-1 and TRBJ1-4, is KAGVTQTPRYLIKTRGQQVTLSCSPISGHRSVSWYQQTPGQGLQFLFEYFSETQRNKGNFPGRFSGRQFSNSRSEMNVSTLELGDSALYLCASSPRQGANEKLFFGSGTQLSVL.

The chain combines TRBV25-1 with TRBJ1-6; D is uncertain. CDR1 is MGHDK and CDR2 is SYGVNS in the germline V gene. V lost 6 bases, J lost 0 bases, and 12 bases lay in between. This CDR3 comprises 16 residues. CDR3 DNA: TGTGCCAGCAGGGAAGAGCATGTCTCCTATAATTCACCCCTCCACTTT. It yields the protein CASREEHVSYNSPLHF. The full variable domain, completed using reference TRBV25-1 and TRBJ1-6, is EADIYQTPRYLVIGTGKKITLECSQTMGHDKMYWYQQDPGMELHLIHYSYGVNSTEKGDLSSESTVSRIRTEHFPLTLESARPSHTSQYLCASREEHVSYNSPLHFGNGTRLTVT.

The V call is TRBV4-1, the J call TRBJ1-1; D ambiguous. Between the trimmed V and J ends, which lost 0 bases and 5 bases, there was a span of 19 bases. This CDR3 has 17 residues. From germline, CDR1 is MGHRA and CDR2 YSYEKL. CDR3 amino acids: CASSQDWLGGKGTEAFF. CDR3 DNA sequence: TGCGCCAGCAGCCAAGATTGGCTGGGAGGGAAAGGGACTGAAGCTTTCTTT.

The chain couples TRBV5-6 to TRBJ1-5; D perhaps matches TRBD1 (5 bases). The CDR3 has 14 amino acids. V was trimmed by 2 bases and J by 5 bases, leaving 11 bases between them. CDR1 is SGHDT and CDR2 is YYEEEE in the germline V gene. The CDR3 here is CASSLSGGDQPQHF. The CDR3 region has the DNA TGTGCCAGCAGCTTAAGTGGGGGGGATCAGCCCCAGCATTTT.

The chain uses TRBV4-3 and TRBJ1-2; 8 bases fit TRBD1. Germline V CDR1 and CDR2: LGHNA, YSLEER. The CDR3 totals 17 residues. V lost 1 base to trimming and J lost 4 bases; unmatched junction nucleotides: 11. As DNA, the CDR3 is TGCGCCAGCAGCCAAGGGTTATCGGCAGGGGGCTTCTATGGCTACACCTTC. Its translation: CASSQGLSAGGFYGYTF.

The chain links TRBV28 to TRBJ1-4, with D perhaps TRBD1 (5 bases). Germline CDR1 reads MDHEN; CDR2 reads SYDVKM. V was trimmed by 2 bases and J by 7 bases, leaving 17 bases between them. The CDR3 totals 16 residues. The DNA for the CDR3 is TGTGCCAGCAGTTTAATCTGGGGAGGCAGGGTTGAAAAACTGTTTTTT. It translates to CASSLIWGGRVEKLFF. Full variable domain (rest looked up from reference TRBV28 and TRBJ1-4): DVKVTQSSRYLVKRTGEKVFLECVQDMDHENMFWYRQDPGLGLRLIYFSYDVKMKEKGDIPEGYSVSREKKERFSLILESASTNQTSMYLCASSLIWGGRVEKLFFGSGTQLSVL.

CDR3 protein: CASSQSRSMREKLFF. The CDR3 DNA follows: TGTGCCAGCAGCCAGTCACGTTCGATGAGGGAAAAACTGTTTTTT. V is TRBV14 and J is TRBJ1-4; no reliable D call. Germline assignment: CDR1 SGHDN and CDR2 FVKESK. CDR3 length equals 15 residues. The ends were cut back, 3 bases at V and 8 bases at J, with 16 bases in the middle.

V gene TRBV9 combines with J gene TRBJ2-2; 8 positions match TRBD1. Germline V CDR1 and CDR2: SGDLS, YYNGEE. Trimming removed 4 bases from V and 4 bases from J; junction bases left unmatched: 9. The CDR3 covers 16 residues. CDR3 protein: CASSPSRGRSTGELFF. For the CDR3, the DNA is TGTGCCAGCAGCCCAAGCAGGGGGCGGAGCACCGGGGAGCTGTTTTTT.

The J gene is TRBJ2-2, the V gene TRBV9, with 7 bases that match TRBD2. After removal of 4 bases from V and 3 bases from J, the junction contained 3 bases not matched to a gene. The CDR3 has 14 amino acids. CDR1 and CDR2 from the germline V gene are SGDLS and YYNGEE. CDR3: CASSRDYYTGELFF. The CDR3 DNA follows: TGTGCCAGCAGCCGGGACTACTACACCGGGGAGCTGTTTTTT. Variable domain in full (rest from reference TRBV9 and TRBJ2-2): DSGVTQTPKHLITATGQRVTLRCSPRSGDLSVYWYQQSLDQGLQFLIQYYNGEERAKGNILERFSAQQFPDLHSELNLSSLELGDSALYFCASSRDYYTGELFFGEGSRLTVL.

This clone was counted between two and nine times. V and J are TRBV27 and TRBJ2-7; TRBD2 aligns across 8 bases. The CDR3 extends over 15 amino acids. The junction had 9 bases not matched to a gene; V was cut back by 5 bases and J by 3 bases. Germline V gene lookup returns CDR1 MNHEY and CDR2 SMNVEV (reference sequence). DNA of the CDR3: TGTGCCAGCAGTGCCTGGACTAGCTTCCTCTACGAGCAGTACTTC. Protein: CASSAWTSFLYEQYF.

The chain carries TRBV4-1 and TRBJ1-2, with D possibly TRBD1 on 5 matching bases. The CDR3 is 18 residues long. Trimming pared 1 base from V and 0 bases from J, leaving 18 bases between. Germline CDR1 is MGHRA and CDR2 is YSYEKL. DNA for the CDR3: TGCGCCAGCAGCCAAGCCTGGGGGACTTCCGATTCTAACTATGGCTACACCTTC. This gives the protein CASSQAWGTSDSNYGYTF.

The V gene is TRBV4-3, the J gene TRBJ2-3, with 12 bases matching TRBD2. With V trimmed by 0 bases and J by 4 bases, 14 bases remained unmatched. Germline V gene lookup returns CDR1 LGHNA and CDR2 YSLEER. The CDR3 is made up of 20 amino acids. CDR3 coding DNA: TGCGCCAGCAGCCAAGATTGGCTAGCGGGAGGGTCTGTAGCCCCAGATACGCAGTATTTT. It encodes CASSQDWLAGGSVAPDTQYF.

Only a few counts were recorded for this clone. V usage is TRBV11-2 and J usage is TRBJ1-5; no definite D call. Germline CDR1 SGHAT, CDR2 FQNNGV. Trimming left V 5 bases short and J 0 bases short, with 8 bases between. The CDR3 sequence is 14 residues long. The DNA of the CDR3 is TGTGCCAGCAGCCGTGGGAGTAGCAATCAGCCCCAGCATTTT. Translation: CASSRGSSNQPQHF.

This sequence joins TRBV6-4 and TRBJ1-5, with D tentatively TRBD1 (5 bases). V lost 3 bases and J lost 3, with 12 bases in between. Germline V lookup: CDR1 MRHNA, CDR2 SNTAGT. The CDR3 contains 15 residues. CDR3: CASSEFHRNNQPQHF. The CDR3 coding sequence is TGTGCCAGCAGTGAGTTCCACAGGAACAATCAGCCCCAGCATTTT.

The J gene is TRBJ1-6, the V gene TRBV19, with a possible D match to TRBD1 (5 bases). V was cut by 5 bases and J by 5 bases, with 19 bases left in between. Per the germline V gene, CDR1 is LNHDA and CDR2 is SQIVND (reference sequence). This CDR3 comprises 17 residues. CDR3 in amino acids: CASSYNVRGWHNSPLHF. As DNA, the CDR3 is TGTGCCAGTAGTTATAACGTTAGGGGTTGGCATAATTCACCCCTCCACTTT.